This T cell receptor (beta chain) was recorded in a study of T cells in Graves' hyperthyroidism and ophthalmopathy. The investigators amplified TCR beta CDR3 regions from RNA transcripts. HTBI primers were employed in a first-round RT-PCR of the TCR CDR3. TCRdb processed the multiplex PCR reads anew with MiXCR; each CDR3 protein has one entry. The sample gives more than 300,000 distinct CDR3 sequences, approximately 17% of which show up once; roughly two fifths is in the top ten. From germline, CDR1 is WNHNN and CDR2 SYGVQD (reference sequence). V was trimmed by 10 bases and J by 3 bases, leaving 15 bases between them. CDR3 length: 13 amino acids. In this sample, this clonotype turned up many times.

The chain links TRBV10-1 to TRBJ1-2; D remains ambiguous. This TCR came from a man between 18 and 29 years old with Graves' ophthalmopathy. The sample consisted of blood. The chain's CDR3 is CATVLQEHYGYTF. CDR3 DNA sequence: TGCGCCACAGTACTTCAGGAACACTATGGCTACACCTTC.